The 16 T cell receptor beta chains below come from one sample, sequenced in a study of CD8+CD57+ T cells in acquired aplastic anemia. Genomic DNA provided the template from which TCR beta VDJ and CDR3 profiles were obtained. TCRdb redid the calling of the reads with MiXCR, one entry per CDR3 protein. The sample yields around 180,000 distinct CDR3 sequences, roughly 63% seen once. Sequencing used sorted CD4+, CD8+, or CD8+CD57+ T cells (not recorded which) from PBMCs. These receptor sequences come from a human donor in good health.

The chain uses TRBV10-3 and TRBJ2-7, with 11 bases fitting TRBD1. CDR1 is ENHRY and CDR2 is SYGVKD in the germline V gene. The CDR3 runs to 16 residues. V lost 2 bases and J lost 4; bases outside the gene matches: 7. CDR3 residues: CAISEPGTGGMYEQYF. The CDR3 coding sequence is TGTGCCATCAGTGAGCCAGGGACAGGGGGAATGTACGAGCAGTACTTC.

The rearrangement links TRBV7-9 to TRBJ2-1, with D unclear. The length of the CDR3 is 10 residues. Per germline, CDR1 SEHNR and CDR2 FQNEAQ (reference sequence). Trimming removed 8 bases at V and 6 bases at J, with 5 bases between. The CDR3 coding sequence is TGTGCCAGCGGCCTCAATGAGCAGTTCTTC. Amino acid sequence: CASGLNEQFF.

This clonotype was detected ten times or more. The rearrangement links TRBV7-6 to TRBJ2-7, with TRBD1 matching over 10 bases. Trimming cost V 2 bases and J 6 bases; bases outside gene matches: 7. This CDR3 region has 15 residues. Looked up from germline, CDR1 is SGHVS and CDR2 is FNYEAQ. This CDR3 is CASSLSRDRGSEQYF. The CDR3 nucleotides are TGTGCCAGCAGCTTATCTAGGGACAGGGGTTCCGAGCAGTACTTC. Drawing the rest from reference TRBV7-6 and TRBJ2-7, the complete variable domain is GAGVSQSPRYKVTKRGQDVALRCDPISGHVSLYWYRQALGQGPEFLTYFNYEAQQDKSGLPNDRFSAERPEGSISTLTIQRTEQRDSAMYRCASSLSRDRGSEQYFGPGTRLTVT.

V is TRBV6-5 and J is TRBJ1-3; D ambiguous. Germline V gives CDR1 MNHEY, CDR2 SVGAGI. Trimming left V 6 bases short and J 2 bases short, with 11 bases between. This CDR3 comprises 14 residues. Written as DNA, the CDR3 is TGTGCCAGCAGCCTTCATGGAGCTGGAAACACCATATATTTT. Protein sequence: CASSLHGAGNTIYF.

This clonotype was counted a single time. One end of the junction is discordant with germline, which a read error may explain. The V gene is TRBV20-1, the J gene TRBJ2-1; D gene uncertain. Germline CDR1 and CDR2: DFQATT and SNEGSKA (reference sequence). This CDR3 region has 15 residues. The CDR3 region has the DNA TGCAGTGCTACTTTAGGTGGGGAAGGCTACAATGAGCAGCTCTTC. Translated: CSATLGGEGYNEQLF.

CDR3 in amino acids: CASSWVGGSETQYF. DNA of the CDR3: TGTGCCAGCAGCTGGGTCGGGGGGTCAGAGACCCAGTACTTC. The V and J genes are TRBV7-3 and TRBJ2-5; the match to TRBD2 covers 7 bases. Germline CDR1 SGHTA, CDR2 FQGTGA. Germline trimming cut 4 bases from V and 4 bases from J; bases unmatched to any gene: 6. This CDR3 spans 14 amino acids.

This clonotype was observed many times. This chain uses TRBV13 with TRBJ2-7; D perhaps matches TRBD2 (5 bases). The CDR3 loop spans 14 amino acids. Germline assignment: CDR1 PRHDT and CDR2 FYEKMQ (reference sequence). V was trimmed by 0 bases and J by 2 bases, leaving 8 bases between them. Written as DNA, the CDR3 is TGTGCCAGCAGCTTAGGTGCTAGCACCTACGAGCAGTACTTC. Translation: CASSLGASTYEQYF.

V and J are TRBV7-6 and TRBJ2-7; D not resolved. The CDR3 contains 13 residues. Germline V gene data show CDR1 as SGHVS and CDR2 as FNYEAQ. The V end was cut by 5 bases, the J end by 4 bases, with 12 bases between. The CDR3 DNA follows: TGTGCCAGCAGCCTCGAGGAGCATTACGAGCAGTACTTC. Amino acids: CASSLEEHYEQYF.

The CDR3 loop is CASSSPPGELFF. As DNA, the CDR3 is TGTGCCAGTAGTTCCCCGCCCGGGGAGCTGTTTTTT. The rearrangement joins TRBV19 to TRBJ2-2; no clear D gene. The CDR3 runs 12 residues. From germline, CDR1 is LNHDA and CDR2 SQIVND (reference sequence). V was clipped by 5 bases and J by 6 bases, with 7 bases between them.

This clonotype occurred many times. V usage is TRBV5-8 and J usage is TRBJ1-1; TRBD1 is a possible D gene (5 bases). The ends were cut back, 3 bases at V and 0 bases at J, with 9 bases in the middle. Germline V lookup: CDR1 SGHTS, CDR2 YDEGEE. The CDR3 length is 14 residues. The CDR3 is CASSYGTVNTEAFF. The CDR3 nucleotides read TGTGCCAGCAGCTACGGGACGGTGAACACTGAAGCTTTCTTT.

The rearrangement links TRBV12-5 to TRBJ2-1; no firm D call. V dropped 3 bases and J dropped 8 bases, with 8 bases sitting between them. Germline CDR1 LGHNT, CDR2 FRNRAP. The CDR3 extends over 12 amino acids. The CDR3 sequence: CASGLIDDEQFF. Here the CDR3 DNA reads TGTGCTAGTGGTTTAATAGACGATGAGCAGTTCTTC.

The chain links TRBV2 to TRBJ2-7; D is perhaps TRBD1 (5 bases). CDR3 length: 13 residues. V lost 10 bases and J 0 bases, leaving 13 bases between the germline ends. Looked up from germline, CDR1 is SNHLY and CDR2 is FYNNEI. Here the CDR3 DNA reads TGTGCCATCGCTTACAGGAGCTCCTACGAGCAGTACTTC. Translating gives CAIAYRSSYEQYF. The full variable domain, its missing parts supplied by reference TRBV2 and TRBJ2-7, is EPEVTQTPSHQVTQMGQEVILRCVPISNHLYFYWYRQILGQKVEFLVSFYNNEISEKSEIFDDQFSVERPDGSNFTLKIRSTKLEDSAMYFCAIAYRSSYEQYFGPGTRLTVT.

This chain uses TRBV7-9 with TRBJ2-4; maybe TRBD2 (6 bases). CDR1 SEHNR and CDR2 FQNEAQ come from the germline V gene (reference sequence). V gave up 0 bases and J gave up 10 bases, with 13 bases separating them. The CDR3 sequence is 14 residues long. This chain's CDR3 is CASSLAGTEGIQYF. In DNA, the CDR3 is TGTGCCAGCAGCTTAGCTGGGACTGAGGGGATTCAGTACTTC.

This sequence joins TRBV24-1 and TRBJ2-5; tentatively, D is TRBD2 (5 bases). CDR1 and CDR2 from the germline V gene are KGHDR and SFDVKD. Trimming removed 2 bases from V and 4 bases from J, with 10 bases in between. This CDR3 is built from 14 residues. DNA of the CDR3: TGTGCCACCAGTGATTCCAAAGGGAGAGAGACCCAGTACTTC. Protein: CATSDSKGRETQYF.

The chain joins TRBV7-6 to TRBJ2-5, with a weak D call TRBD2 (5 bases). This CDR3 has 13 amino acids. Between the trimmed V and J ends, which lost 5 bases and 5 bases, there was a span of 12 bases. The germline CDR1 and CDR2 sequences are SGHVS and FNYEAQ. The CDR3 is CASSQGLEETQYF. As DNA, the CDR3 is TGTGCCAGCAGCCAAGGACTGGAGGAGACCCAGTACTTC.

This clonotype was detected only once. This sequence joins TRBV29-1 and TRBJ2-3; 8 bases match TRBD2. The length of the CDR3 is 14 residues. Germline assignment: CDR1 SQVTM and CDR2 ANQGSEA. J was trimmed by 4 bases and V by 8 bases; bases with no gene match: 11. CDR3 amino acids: CSSDSTGGPDTQYF. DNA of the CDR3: TGCAGCAGTGACTCGACGGGGGGGCCAGATACGCAGTATTTT.